This TCR beta chain comes out of a study of tumor and adjacent non-tumor tissue in lung cancer. Study-level information: On average, productive TCRbeta reads reached some 4.4 million per sample. Study-level results: Tumor repertoires had a smaller top 100 clone share than normal lung. TCR diversity was significantly greater in tumor than normal lung tissue.

The template was RNA from unsorted bulk tissue. Between August and November 2014, newly diagnosed, chemotherapy-naive lung cancer patients underwent thoracic surgery in China. Of note for this clonotype: The antigen is not known. The CDR3 end shows no conserved phenylalanine or tryptophan, and so a read error is likely.

TCRbeta libraries were built with three rounds of nested PCR, modified from ARM-PCR. TCRdb independently ran MiXCR on the multiplex PCR reads; one entry per CDR3 protein. The sample carries roughly 81,000 distinct CDR3 sequences, around 59% recorded once. CDR3 size: 13 residues. Germline-derived CDR1 and CDR2 are MNHEY and SVGAGI. Germline trimming cut 6 bases from V and 6 bases from J; bases unmatched to any gene: 8. Sequenced input: lung tumor tissue. The receptor's source is a man in his 70s with non-small cell lung cancer. V and J are TRBV6-5 and TRBJ2-7, with 7 positions matching TRBD1. In nucleotides, the CDR3 is TGTGCCAGCAGGCATCGGGACAGCTGCGAGCAGTACTTG. Its protein product is CASRHRDSCEQYL.